The 26 T cell receptor beta chains below all came from one sample that was sequenced in a study of blood T cells in healthy people across ages. A J-beta primer mix and a sample-barcoded 5' primer were used in a second PCR of about 7 to 12 cycles. In TCRdb, the 5' RACE reads were re-called with MiXCR into one record per CDR3 protein. The sample contains about a million distinct CDR3 sequences, roughly 47% of which appear only once. Sequences were obtained from blood. Receptor source: an older woman in good health.

This clonotype showed up just once. The chain links TRBV7-9 to TRBJ1-2, with D hard to call. V lost 5 bases and J 3 bases, leaving 13 bases between the germline ends. Germline values: CDR1 SEHNR, CDR2 FQNEAQ (reference sequence). The CDR3 runs 14 residues. The CDR3 protein is CASSQHTGDYGYTF. As DNA, the CDR3 is TGTGCCAGCAGCCAACATACGGGTGACTATGGCTACACCTTC.

This clonotype was seen a single time. This CDR3 is CASSLAGDADTQYF. DNA for the CDR3: TGCGCCAGCAGCTTGGCCGGGGATGCAGATACGCAGTATTTT. The genes are TRBV5-1 and TRBJ2-3; perhaps TRBD2 as D (5 bases). The CDR3 runs to 14 residues. CDR1 SGHRS and CDR2 YFSETQ come from the germline V gene. V was pared by 0 bases and J by 4 bases, with 9 bases between.

Only a few counts were recorded for this clonotype. J is TRBJ1-1 and V is TRBV7-2; D is possibly TRBD1 (5 bases). Germline V CDR1 and CDR2: SGHTA, FQGNSA. The CDR3 spans 14 residues. V lost 5 bases, J lost 5 bases, and 15 bases lay in between. The CDR3 bases are TGTGCCAGCAGCCCTGCGGGGGGGAGGACTGAAGCTTTCTTT. As protein: CASSPAGGRTEAFF.

V is TRBV5-1 and J is TRBJ2-7, with 12 bases fitting TRBD2. CDR1 SGHRS and CDR2 YFSETQ come from the germline V gene. The V segment lost 4 bases and the J segment 3 bases; nucleotides outside the gene matches: 2. The CDR3 covers 14 residues. The CDR3 DNA reads TGCGCCAGCAGCACTAGCGGGAGGTACTACGAGCAGTACTTC. Amino acid sequence: CASSTSGRYYEQYF.

The chain carries TRBV28 and TRBJ2-1; 12 bases align to TRBD2. The germline V gene encodes CDR1 MDHEN and CDR2 SYDVKM. The CDR3 is 16 amino acids. Trimming took 5 bases from V and 8 from J; bases not matched to a gene: 10. The CDR3: CASSPLAGGLEDEQFF. Written as DNA, the CDR3 is TGTGCCAGCAGTCCCCTAGCGGGAGGGCTTGAGGATGAGCAGTTCTTC.

J is TRBJ2-2 and V is TRBV20-1; 13 bases match TRBD2. The CDR3 is 18 residues long. From germline, CDR1 is DFQATT and CDR2 SNEGSKA (reference sequence). Trimming took 0 bases from V and 2 from J; bases not matched to a gene: 6. CDR3 sequence reads: CSARDSTSGRANTGELFF. The CDR3 coding sequence is TGCAGTGCTAGAGATTCCACTAGCGGGAGGGCCAACACCGGGGAGCTGTTTTTT.

This clonotype occurred once. This chain links TRBV11-1 with TRBJ2-1, with no clear D. Per germline, CDR1 SGHAT and CDR2 FQDESV (reference sequence). V was cut by 3 bases and J by 5 bases, with 17 bases left in between. The CDR3 is 16 residues long. This CDR3 is CASSFSPDLSNNEQFF. CDR3 DNA: TGTGCCAGCAGCTTTTCTCCCGACTTATCGAACAATGAGCAGTTCTTC.

This clonotype was seen a handful of times. V usage is TRBV5-1 and J usage is TRBJ2-6; D is unclear. V was pared by 2 bases and J by 1 base, with 7 bases between. There are 15 residues in the CDR3. The V gene's germline CDR1 is SGHRS and CDR2 YFSETQ. The CDR3 nucleotides are TGCGCCAGCAGCTTTGAGTTATCTGGGGCCAACGTCCTGACTTTC. It translates to CASSFELSGANVLTF.

This clonotype was seen a handful of times. The rearrangement joins TRBV2 to TRBJ2-3; the D gene is possibly TRBD2 (6 bases). CDR1 SNHLY and CDR2 FYNNEI come from the germline V gene. The V end was cut by 7 bases, the J end by 0 bases, with 14 bases between. The CDR3 covers 15 residues. The CDR3 region is CASTGLTQSTDTQYF. CDR3 nucleotide sequence: TGTGCCAGCACGGGACTCACTCAGAGCACAGATACGCAGTATTTT.

The J gene is TRBJ1-5, the V gene TRBV7-9, with no clear D. Germline V CDR1 and CDR2: SEHNR, FQNEAQ (reference sequence). This CDR3 comprises 15 residues. The V gene lost 5 bases and the J gene lost 3 bases, with 14 bases spanning the gap. In DNA, the CDR3 is TGTGCCAGCAGCGAAAGCCTCGTCAACAATCAGCCCCAGCATTTT. Protein sequence: CASSESLVNNQPQHF. Variable domain in full (rest from reference TRBV7-9 and TRBJ1-5): DTGVSQNPRHKITKRGQNVTFRCDPISEHNRLYWYRQTLGQGPEFLTYFQNEAQLEKSRLLSDRFSAERPKGSFSTLEIQRTEQGDSAMYLCASSESLVNNQPQHFGDGTRLSIL.

This clonotype was seen just once. This chain joins TRBV4-1 and TRBJ1-2, with D possibly TRBD1 on 6 matching bases. The CDR3 covers 16 residues. Trimming left V 4 bases short and J 10 bases short, with 25 bases between. Per the germline V gene, CDR1 is MGHRA and CDR2 is YSYEKL. CDR3 DNA: TGCGCCAGCAGCCTGAAGAACAGGGAGCTTATCGATGACTACACCTTC. Translated: CASSLKNRELIDDYTF.

This CDR3 reads CASSYGAVLFSGANVLTF. The CDR3, as DNA: TGTGCCAGCAGTTACGGTGCCGTTCTATTCTCTGGGGCCAACGTCCTGACTTTC. V gene TRBV6-2 or TRBV6-3 combines with J gene TRBJ2-6, with D hard to call. The germline CDR1 and CDR2 sequences are MNHEY and SVGEGT. CDR3 length: 18 residues. Trimming took off 2 bases at V and 0 bases at J, with 14 bases between the two ends.

The chain links TRBV4-2 to TRBJ1-2; D remains unclear. In germline, CDR1 is LGHNA, CDR2 YNFKEQ. V dropped 1 base and J dropped 6 bases, with 9 bases sitting between them. The CDR3 extends over 13 amino acids. For the CDR3, the DNA is TGTGCCAGCAGCCAAGGACGAGTTGATGGCTACACCTTC. It yields the protein CASSQGRVDGYTF.

CDR3 residues: CASRTLNEKLFF. DNA for the CDR3: TGTGCCAGCAGGACGCTTAATGAAAAACTGTTTTTT. This chain uses TRBV6-2 or TRBV6-3 with TRBJ1-4, with no clear D. Germline loops: CDR1 MNHEY, CDR2 SVGEGT. The CDR3 length is 12 residues. The V gene lost 6 bases and the J gene lost 4 bases, with 6 bases spanning the gap.

This clonotype was recorded at least ten times. The rearrangement links TRBV7-6 to TRBJ2-6, with D perhaps matching TRBD1 (5 bases). Trimming removed 5 bases from V and 2 bases from J, with 16 bases in between. There are 17 residues in the CDR3. The germline V gene has CDR1 SGHVS and CDR2 FNYEAQ. The CDR3 region has the DNA TGTGCCAGCAGCATAACAGGTCTGGGGACTGGGGCCAACGTCCTGACTTTC. Amino acid sequence: CASSITGLGTGANVLTF.

The chain employs TRBV4-1 and TRBJ2-7, with D hard to call. With 1 base removed from V and 1 base from J, the gap between germline ends came to 17 bases. CDR1 and CDR2 (germline): MGHRA, YSYEKL. The CDR3 is 17 amino acids. CDR3 DNA sequence: TGCGCCAGCAGCCAAGTCTTAGGCTGGAGTAGATCCTACGAGCAGTACTTC. Amino acids: CASSQVLGWSRSYEQYF.

This clonotype appeared a few times. V is TRBV20-1 and J is TRBJ2-1, with D unclear. V lost 2 bases to trimming and J lost 7 bases, with 12 bases between them. The CDR3 runs 13 residues. From germline, CDR1 is DFQATT and CDR2 SNEGSKA (reference sequence). The CDR3 bases are TGCAGTGCTAGATCCACTTTAAGGAATGAGCAGTTCTTC. As protein: CSARSTLRNEQFF.

This clonotype was observed a handful of times. The J gene is TRBJ1-5, the V gene TRBV15; 7 nucleotides match TRBD1. The V and J ends lost 6 bases and 4 bases, in that order; junction bases with no gene match: 3. This CDR3 region has 13 residues. Germline CDR1 reads LNHNV; CDR2 reads YYDKDF (reference sequence). CDR3 nucleotides: TGTGCCACCAGTGACAGGGCTAATCAGCCCCAGCATTTT. As protein: CATSDRANQPQHF.

The chain is built from TRBV6-4 and TRBJ2-1, with 9 bases identical to TRBD2. The junction had 10 bases not matched to a gene; V was cut back by 5 bases and J by 8 bases. The germline CDR1 and CDR2 sequences are MRHNA and SNTAGT. The CDR3 runs to 15 residues. The CDR3, as DNA: TGTGCCAGCAGTCGATTAGCGGGAGTGTGGGATGAGCAGTTCTTC. This translates into CASSRLAGVWDEQFF.

Concerning this clonotype itself: One end of the junction does not line up with germline, which may come from a read error. V usage is TRBV20-1 and J usage is TRBJ1-2, with TRBD1 matching 9 bases. Germline assignment: CDR1 DFQATT and CDR2 SNEGSKA (reference sequence). This CDR3 has 15 amino acids. The CDR3 spells CSARAEGQGIAGFTF. The CDR3 nucleotides read TGCAGTGCTAGAGCAGAAGGACAGGGGATCGCTGGCTTCACCTTC.

V is TRBV9 and J is TRBJ2-2; D call uncertain. The CDR3 length is 17 residues. Germline CDR1 SGDLS, CDR2 YYNGEE. V was pared by 0 bases and J by 5 bases, with 17 bases between. CDR3 sequence: CASSVDGPAGLTGELFF. The CDR3, as DNA: TGTGCCAGCAGCGTAGATGGCCCGGCAGGTCTTACCGGGGAGCTGTTTTTT.

The chain combines TRBV3-1 with TRBJ2-5, with 9 nucleotides matching TRBD1. The CDR3 has 15 amino acids. V was clipped by 1 base and J by 4 bases; unmatched bases: 4. Germline values: CDR1 LGHDT, CDR2 YNNKEL (reference sequence). CDR3 residues: CASSQGGQGRETQYF. CDR3 bases: TGTGCCAGCAGCCAAGGTGGACAGGGGAGAGAGACCCAGTACTTC.

The chain couples TRBV6-1 to TRBJ2-3; D not certain. V lost 2 bases, J lost 4 bases, and 10 bases lay in between. Per germline, CDR1 MNHNS and CDR2 SASEGT. CDR3 size: 14 residues. Here the CDR3 reads CASSERQTSDTQYF. CDR3 sequence (DNA): TGTGCCAGCAGTGAAAGGCAAACCTCAGATACGCAGTATTTT.

The chain has TRBV6-5 and TRBJ2-5; no definite D call. The J call may be in error: the DNA end matches TRBJ2-7 better. The CDR3 contains 15 residues. Looked up from germline, CDR1 is MNHEY and CDR2 is SVGAGI. The CDR3 reads CASSYSKGSSYEQYF. CDR3 sequence (DNA): TGTGCCAGCAGTTACTCGAAGGGCTCTTCCTACGAGCAGTACTTC.

The rearrangement joins TRBV10-3 to TRBJ2-7; 14 bases match TRBD2. The germline CDR1 and CDR2 sequences are ENHRY and SYGVKD. With 7 bases clipped from V and 1 base from J, the junction kept 3 bases outside the gene matches. This CDR3 is built from 15 residues. CDR3 nucleotides: TGTGCCATCAAGACTAGCGGGAGGGCTTCCTACGAGCAGTACTTC. It encodes CAIKTSGRASYEQYF.

The chain has TRBV11-2 and TRBJ2-3; 9 nucleotides line up with TRBD2. This CDR3 region has 16 residues. V dropped 3 bases and J dropped 5; count of bases not matched to a gene: 9. Germline V gene data show CDR1 as SGHAT and CDR2 as FQNNGV. DNA for the CDR3: TGTGCCAGCAGCTTCGGGGCGGGAGGGCCGGTAGATACGCAGTATTTT. Translation gives CASSFGAGGPVDTQYF.